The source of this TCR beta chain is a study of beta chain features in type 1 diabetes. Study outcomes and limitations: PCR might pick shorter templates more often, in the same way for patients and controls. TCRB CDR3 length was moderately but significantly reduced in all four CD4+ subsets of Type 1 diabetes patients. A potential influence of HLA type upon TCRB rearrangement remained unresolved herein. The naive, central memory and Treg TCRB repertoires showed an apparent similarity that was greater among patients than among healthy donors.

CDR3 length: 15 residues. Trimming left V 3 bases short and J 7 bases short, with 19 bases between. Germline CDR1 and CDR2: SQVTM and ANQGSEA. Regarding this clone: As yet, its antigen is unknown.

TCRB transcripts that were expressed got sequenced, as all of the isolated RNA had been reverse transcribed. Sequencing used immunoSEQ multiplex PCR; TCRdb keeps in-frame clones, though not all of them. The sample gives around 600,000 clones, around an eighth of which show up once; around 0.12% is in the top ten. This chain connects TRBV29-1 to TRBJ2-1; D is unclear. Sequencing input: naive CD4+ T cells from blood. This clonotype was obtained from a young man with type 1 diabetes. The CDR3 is CSVDLGNTVGNEQFF. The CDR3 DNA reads TGCAGCGTTGATTTAGGGAACACCGTCGGGAATGAGCAGTTCTTC.